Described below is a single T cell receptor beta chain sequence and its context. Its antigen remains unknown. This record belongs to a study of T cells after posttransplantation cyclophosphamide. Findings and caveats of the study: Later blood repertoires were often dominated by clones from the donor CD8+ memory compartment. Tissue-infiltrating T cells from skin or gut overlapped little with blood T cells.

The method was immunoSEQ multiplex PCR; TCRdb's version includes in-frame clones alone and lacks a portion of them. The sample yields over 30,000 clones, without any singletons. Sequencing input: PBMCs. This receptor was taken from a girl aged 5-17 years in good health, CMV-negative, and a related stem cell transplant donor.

In nucleotides, the CDR3 is TGCGCCAGCAGCACCACTAGCGGGGGGACGGGGGAGACCCAGTACTTC. Amino acid sequence: CASSTTSGGTGETQYF. The chain employs TRBV5-1 and TRBJ2-5, with TRBD2 matching 12 bases. The CDR3 length is 16 residues. The V gene's germline CDR1 is SGHRS and CDR2 YFSETQ. J lost 5 bases, V lost 4 bases, and 9 bases had no gene match.